This T cell receptor beta chain appears in the sequencing data of a study of control samples from healthy donors and cancer patients. Assay used: immunoSEQ multiplex PCR; TCRdb lists only in-frame clones, some missing. The sample lists more than 95,000 clones; around 92% were seen once. This CDR3 contains 13 residues. Per the germline V gene, CDR1 is SEHNR and CDR2 is FQNEAQ (reference sequence). Trimming removed 2 bases from V and 4 bases from J, with 9 bases in between. Sequencing input: PBMCs. The chain couples TRBV7-9 to TRBJ2-7; D unresolved. This TCR derives from an elderly man with head and neck cancer. The CDR3 is CASSLSELYEQYF. In DNA form, the CDR3 reads TGTGCCAGCAGCTTATCGGAGTTATACGAGCAGTACTTC. The variable domain in full, completed from reference TRBV7-9 and TRBJ2-7, reads DTGVSQNPRHKITKRGQNVTFRCDPISEHNRLYWYRQTLGQGPEFLTYFQNEAQLEKSRLLSDRFSAERPKGSFSTLEIQRTEQGDSAMYLCASSLSELYEQYFGPGTRLTVT.